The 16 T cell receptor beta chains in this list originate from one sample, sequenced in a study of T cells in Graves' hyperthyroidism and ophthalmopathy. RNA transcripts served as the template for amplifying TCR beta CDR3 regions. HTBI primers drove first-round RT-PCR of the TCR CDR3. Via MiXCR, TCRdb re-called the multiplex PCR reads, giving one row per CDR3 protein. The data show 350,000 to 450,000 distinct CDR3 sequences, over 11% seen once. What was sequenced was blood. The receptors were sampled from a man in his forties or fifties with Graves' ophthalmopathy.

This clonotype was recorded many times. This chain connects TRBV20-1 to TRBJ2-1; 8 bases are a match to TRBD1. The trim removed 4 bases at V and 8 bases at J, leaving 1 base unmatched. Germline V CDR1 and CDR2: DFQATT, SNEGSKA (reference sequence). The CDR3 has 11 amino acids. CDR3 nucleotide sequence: TGCAGTGCTAAGGACAGGGATGAGCAGTTCTTC. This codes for CSAKDRDEQFF.

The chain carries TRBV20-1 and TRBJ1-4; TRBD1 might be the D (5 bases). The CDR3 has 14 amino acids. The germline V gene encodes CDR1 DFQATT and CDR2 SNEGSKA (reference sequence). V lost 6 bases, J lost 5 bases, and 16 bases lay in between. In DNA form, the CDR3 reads TGCAGTGCGAGTCAGAGCCGGGGGAATGAAAAACTGTTTTTT. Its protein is CSASQSRGNEKLFF.

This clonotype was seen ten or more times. CDR3 protein: CASETSGRAQTQYF. The DNA for the CDR3 is TGTGCCAGCGAGACTAGCGGGAGGGCCCAGACGCAGTATTTT. The chain joins TRBV28 to TRBJ2-3, with 14 bases identical to TRBD2. The CDR3 extends over 14 amino acids. Trimming at V came to 8 bases and at J to 9 bases, leaving 7 bases not matched to a gene. CDR1 and CDR2 from the germline V gene are MDHEN and SYDVKM.

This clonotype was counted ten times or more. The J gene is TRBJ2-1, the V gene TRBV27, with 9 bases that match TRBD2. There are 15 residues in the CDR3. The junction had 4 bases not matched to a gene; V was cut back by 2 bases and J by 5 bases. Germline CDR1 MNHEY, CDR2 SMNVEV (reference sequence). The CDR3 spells CASSLSTSGHNEQFF. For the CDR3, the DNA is TGTGCCAGCAGTTTAAGTACTAGCGGGCACAATGAGCAGTTCTTC.

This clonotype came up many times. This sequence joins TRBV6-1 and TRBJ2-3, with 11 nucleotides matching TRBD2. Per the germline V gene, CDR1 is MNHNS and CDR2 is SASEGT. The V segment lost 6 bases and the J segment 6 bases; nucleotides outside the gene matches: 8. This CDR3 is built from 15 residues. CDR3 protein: CASSKLAGVGDTQYF. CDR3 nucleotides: TGTGCCAGCAGCAAACTAGCGGGAGTCGGGGATACGCAGTATTTT.

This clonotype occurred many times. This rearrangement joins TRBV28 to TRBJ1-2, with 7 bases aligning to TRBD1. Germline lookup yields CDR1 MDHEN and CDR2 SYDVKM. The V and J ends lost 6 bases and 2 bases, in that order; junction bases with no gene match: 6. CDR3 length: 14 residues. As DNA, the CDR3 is TGTGCCAGCAGGGGGGACAGAAAAAACTATGGCTACACCTTC. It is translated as CASRGDRKNYGYTF.

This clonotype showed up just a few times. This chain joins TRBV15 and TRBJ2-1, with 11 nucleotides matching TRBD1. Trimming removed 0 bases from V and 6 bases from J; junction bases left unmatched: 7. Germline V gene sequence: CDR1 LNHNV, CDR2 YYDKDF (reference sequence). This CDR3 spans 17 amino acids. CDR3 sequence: CATSRDLGTGGGNEQFF. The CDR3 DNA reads TGTGCCACCAGCAGAGATTTGGGGACAGGGGGGGGCAATGAGCAGTTCTTC.

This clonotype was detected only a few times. The CDR3 DNA reads as TGTGCCAGCAGCTTACTGGGGGCGAGCTCCTACAATGAGCAGTTCTTC. The encoded protein is CASSLLGASSYNEQFF. V usage is TRBV7-9 and J usage is TRBJ2-1; D perhaps matches TRBD1 (6 bases). The CDR3 is 16 amino acids. V was pared by 2 bases and J by 0 bases, with 11 bases between. The germline V gene encodes CDR1 SEHNR and CDR2 FQNEAQ (reference sequence).

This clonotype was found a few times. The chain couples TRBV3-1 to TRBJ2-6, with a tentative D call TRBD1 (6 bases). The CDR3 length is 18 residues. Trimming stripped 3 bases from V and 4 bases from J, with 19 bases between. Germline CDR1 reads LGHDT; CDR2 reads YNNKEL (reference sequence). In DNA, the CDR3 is TGTGCCAGCAGCCACGTCCTCATTCAGGGGTCAGGGGCCAACGTCCTGACTTTC. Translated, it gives CASSHVLIQGSGANVLTF.

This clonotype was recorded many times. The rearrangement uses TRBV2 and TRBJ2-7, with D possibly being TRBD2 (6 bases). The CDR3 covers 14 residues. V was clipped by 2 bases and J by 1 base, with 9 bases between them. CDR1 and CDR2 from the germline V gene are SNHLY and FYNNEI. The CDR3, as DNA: TGTGCCAGCAGTGAATCGGCGGGATCCTACGAGCAGTACTTC. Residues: CASSESAGSYEQYF.

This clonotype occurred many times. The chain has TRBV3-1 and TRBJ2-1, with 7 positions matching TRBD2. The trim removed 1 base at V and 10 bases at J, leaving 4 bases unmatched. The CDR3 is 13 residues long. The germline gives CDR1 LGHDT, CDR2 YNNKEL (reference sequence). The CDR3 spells CASSQAGTIEQFF. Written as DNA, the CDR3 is TGTGCCAGCAGCCAAGCCGGGACTATCGAGCAGTTCTTC.

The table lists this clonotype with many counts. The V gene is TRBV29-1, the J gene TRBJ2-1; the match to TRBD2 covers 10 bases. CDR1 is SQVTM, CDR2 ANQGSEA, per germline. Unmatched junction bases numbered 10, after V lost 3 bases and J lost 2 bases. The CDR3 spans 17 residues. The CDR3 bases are TGCAGCGTTGAGAGGGCTAGCGGGAGACGGGCCTACAATGAGCAGTTCTTC. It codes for CSVERASGRRAYNEQFF.

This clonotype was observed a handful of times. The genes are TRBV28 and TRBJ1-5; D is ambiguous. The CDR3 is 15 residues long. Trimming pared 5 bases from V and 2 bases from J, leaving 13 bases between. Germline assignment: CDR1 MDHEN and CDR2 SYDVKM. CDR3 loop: CASSISGVGNQPQHF. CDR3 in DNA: TGTGCCAGCAGTATATCGGGAGTCGGCAATCAGCCCCAGCATTTT. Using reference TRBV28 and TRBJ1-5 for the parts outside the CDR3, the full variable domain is DVKVTQSSRYLVKRTGEKVFLECVQDMDHENMFWYRQDPGLGLRLIYFSYDVKMKEKGDIPEGYSVSREKKERFSLILESASTNQTSMYLCASSISGVGNQPQHFGDGTRLSIL.

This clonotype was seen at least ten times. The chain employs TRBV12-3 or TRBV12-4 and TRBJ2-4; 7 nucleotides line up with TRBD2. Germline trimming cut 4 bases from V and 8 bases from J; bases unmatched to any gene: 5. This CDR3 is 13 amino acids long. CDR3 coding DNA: TGTGCCAGCAGTTCCTCGGGAGGAGACATTCAGTACTTC. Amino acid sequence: CASSSSGGDIQYF.

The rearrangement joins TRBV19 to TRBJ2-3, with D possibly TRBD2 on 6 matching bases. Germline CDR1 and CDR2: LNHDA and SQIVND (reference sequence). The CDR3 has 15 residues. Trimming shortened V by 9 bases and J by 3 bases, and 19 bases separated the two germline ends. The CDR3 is CASASGSVVTDTQYF. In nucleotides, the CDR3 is TGTGCCAGCGCGTCCGGGAGTGTCGTTACAGATACGCAGTATTTT.

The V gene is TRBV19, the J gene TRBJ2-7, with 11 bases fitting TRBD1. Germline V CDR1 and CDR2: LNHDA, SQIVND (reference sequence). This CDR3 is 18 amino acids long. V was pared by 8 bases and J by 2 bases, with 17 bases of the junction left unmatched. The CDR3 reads CASSSIGVMGQGAYEQYF. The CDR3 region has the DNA TGTGCCAGTTCTTCAATTGGGGTTATGGGACAGGGGGCCTACGAGCAGTACTTC.